This T cell receptor beta chain was obtained from a study of blood T cells in healthy people across ages (dated by TCRdb to the mid-2010s). A note on the overall study: Template switching captured roughly one uniquely barcoded TCR beta cDNA molecule per two T cells in model experiments. Two additional independent replicas of 1 million unique cDNA reads from the same blood draw were analyzed for two donors (one aged 18 to 29 and one aged 80 or older). The donors were split into four age groups: young (average around 16 years), middle-aged (roughly 39), aged (approximately 60) and long-lived (roughly 77). The study measured age-related changes in TCR beta repertoire diversity using deep sequencing normalized with unique cDNA molecular identifiers. To avoid experimental bias, donors of different ages were distributed randomly across sequencing lanes. The full study reports these points: Compared with the aged group, the long-lived group had more naive CD4+ T cells, fewer expanded clones and increased TCR diversity, a pattern suggesting age selection. Observed TCR beta diversity per million T cells fell roughly linearly with age, and a significant reduction was already apparent by age roughly 41. Estimates of total diversity based on one million sequenced T cells were regarded as lower bounds and as underestimates. Because profiling used bulk unsorted PBMCs, naive and antigen-experienced compartments could not be compared conclusively. There was a strong correlation between observed TCR beta diversity and the percentage of naive T cells measured by flow cytometry. Donor CMV infection status was unknown, potentially confounding age-related changes in expanded clonotypes.

Only a few counts were recorded for this clonotype. Its binding antigen is unknown. Base quality data are lacking; no much larger clone is found one base away. Taken from the germline V gene, the CDR1 and CDR2 loops are KGHDR and SFDVKD. The trim is 1 base for V and 8 bases for J, with a gap of 11 bases between the germline ends. Counted from cysteine to phenylalanine, this CDR3 has 14 amino acids. Just CDR3 DNA is preserved here, 42 bases in frame from base 1. Systemically healthy Caucasian individuals from Russia, about 38 in total and aged roughly 6 to 100 years, were included as donors. Around 10 milliliters of peripheral blood were collected from each donor into EDTA-treated Vacutainer tubes. Ficoll-Paque density-gradient centrifugation was used to isolate PBMCs, with at least 6.5 million per sample. Total RNA was extracted from PBMCs with Trizol reagent, with at least 6 micrograms obtained per sample. For every donor, flow cytometry on a PBMC aliquot measured the percentage of naive CD45RAhigh/CD27high T cells.

Preparation of the library involved 5' RACE. Sequencer: Illumina HiSeq 2500. A second PCR of roughly 6 to 12 cycles was run with a J-beta primer mix and a sample-barcoded 5' primer. Each TCR beta cDNA molecule received a unique molecular identifier from a template-switch 5' adaptor carrying 12 random nucleotides. Each sample yielded at least 2.5 million CDR3-containing paired-end reads. The Mint cDNA synthesis kit, primed by a TRBC-specific oligonucleotide, was used to synthesize first-strand cDNA from all RNA. Following uracil-DNA glycosylase treatment, a first 18-cycle PCR with universal primers M1SS and BC2_uni_R was performed on all cDNA. The paper's data handling went like this. For normalization, 1 million high-quality reads, each with a distinct molecular identifier, were randomly selected from each sample. Instead of being binned into consensus sequences, reads that shared molecular identifiers were thrown out. MiTCR, set to a Q25 quality threshold and the strictest error-elimination algorithm, was used for CDR3 identification, clonotype clustering and error correction. A nonparametric unseen species model with Euler transformation was used to estimate lower-bound total TCR beta diversity. Using fastp trimming at Q25 and MiXCR clonotype assembly, TCRdb reanalyzed the public sequencing data and kept in-frame beta chains. Under each unique CDR3 protein, matching rows form one entry showing the most common genes and DNA. The V and J calls shown here were made by TCRdb, not taken from the authors' results. This sample has some 710,000 distinct CDR3 sequences in its table, and roughly 46% of those were observed once. The ten most abundant clones make up 15% to 20% of the sample.

The sample taken for sequencing was blood. The TCR originated in an elderly man in good health. The sequence is built from TRBV24-1 and TRBJ2-1, with a weak D call of TRBD1 (5 bases match). The CDR3 in this case is CATSDLTRDYEQFF. DNA sequence: TGTGCCACCAGTGATTTAACCAGGGATTATGAGCAGTTCTTC.